The clone carrying this T cell receptor beta chain has just a few counts. Its antigen remains unknown. The CDR3 loop spans 14 amino acids. Germline trimming cut 4 bases from V and 1 base from J; bases unmatched to any gene: 3. Looked up from germline, CDR1 is MNHEY and CDR2 is SVGAGI. Researchers used the Oncomine TCR Beta short-read assay to sequence DNA from cultured CD4+ T cells. TCRdb ran MiXCR on the PCR reads and lists one entry per CDR3 protein. This table has about 18,000 distinct CDR3 sequences, about 53% appearing once. Treatment denoted: roughly 10-day PBMC culture with coronavirus spike peptide pools or control peptides (ViraFEST assay). This record comes from a study of vaccination and CD4 T cells after COVID-19. Overall study context: Four females and six males made up the convalescents, with two Hispanic. Broader study findings: Convalescent patients' vaccine-specific clones were spike mono-reactive in 304 of 307 cases.

This TCR came from a human donor who had recovered from COVID-19. This chain links TRBV6-5 with TRBJ2-5; 7 nucleotides match TRBD1. Material for sequencing was CD4+ T cells from blood, cultured in vitro. CDR3 sequence: CASSFRDSQETQYF. The CDR3 DNA sequence: TGTGCCAGCAGTTTCCGGGACAGCCAAGAGACCCAGTACTTC.